This T cell receptor beta chain is from a study of blood T cell repertoires in COVID-19. Study in general: Italy, Spain and the United States were the sources of the convalescent and acute COVID-19 samples. Sources were T cells, B-cell-depleted T cells, or PBMCs; the material itself was cDNA or gDNA.

V trimming: 8 bases; J trimming: 5 bases; junction bases outside the gene matches: 11. This CDR3 contains 13 residues. Germline V lookup: CDR1 SQVTM, CDR2 ANQGSEA. In the original processing: Scientists estimated how many nucleated cells there were by amplifying reference gene primers. Assay used: immunoSEQ multiplex PCR; TCRdb lists only in-frame clones, some missing. V, J and clone size are taken as reported in that table, and D and trimming were inferred from the DNA itself. The table shows tens of thousands of clones, with about 80% occurring only once. The receptor comes from a man aged 50 to 59 with active or convalescent COVID-19. This chain uses TRBV29-1 with TRBJ2-5, with TRBD1 matching over 7 bases. The sequenced material came from peripheral blood. The DNA for the CDR3 is TGCAGCACTTGGCAGGGGGATTCGGAGACCCAGTACTTC. Translated: CSTWQGDSETQYF.